This paragraph covers one T cell receptor (beta chain) sequence. These data are taken from a study of glioma-infiltrating T cells. The iRepertoire nested amplicon-rescue multiplex PCR amplified TCR alpha and beta CDR3s from RNA. Input was about 100-450 ng of tissue mRNA or PBMC total RNA. Using its own MiXCR run on the multiplex PCR reads, TCRdb lists one record per CDR3 protein. The sample lists tens of thousands of distinct CDR3 sequences, under 30% occurring once. CDR3 length: 14 amino acids. The ends lost 6 bases at V and 7 bases at J; junction bases unmatched: 11. In germline, CDR1 is SNHLY, CDR2 FYNNEI.

Sequenced sample: glioma tissue, nonneoplastic brain tissue, or PBMCs (not recorded which). The V call is TRBV2, the J call TRBJ1-1; 7 bases are shared with TRBD1. The clonotype originates from a human donor with low-grade glioma or glioblastoma, undergoing nonglioma brain surgery, or in good health (not recorded which). This CDR3 reads CASRGDSLKNEAFF. In DNA, the CDR3 is TGTGCCAGCAGGGGGGACAGCCTGAAAAATGAAGCTTTCTTT.